This T cell receptor (beta chain) emerged from a study of blood T cell repertoires in COVID-19. On the study more broadly: Sample material is recorded as cDNA or gDNA derived from T cells, B-cell-depleted T cells, or PBMCs.

This clone was counted only a few times. Trimming cost V 2 bases and J 1 base, with 14 bases left between them. CDR1 is KGHSH, CDR2 LQKENI, per germline. This CDR3 is built from 16 residues. Assay used: immunoSEQ multiplex PCR; TCRdb lists only in-frame clones, some missing. The sample includes about 74,000 clones, about 88% of them seen just once. The clonotype comes from a human donor in a cohort sampled during active COVID-19. Material for sequencing was peripheral blood. The genes are TRBV18 and TRBJ1-1; tentative D call: TRBD1 (5 bases). The CDR3 DNA is TGTGCCAGCTCACCAGCCGGACGGAGGGGGAACACTGAAGCTTTCTTT. It codes for CASSPAGRRGNTEAFF.